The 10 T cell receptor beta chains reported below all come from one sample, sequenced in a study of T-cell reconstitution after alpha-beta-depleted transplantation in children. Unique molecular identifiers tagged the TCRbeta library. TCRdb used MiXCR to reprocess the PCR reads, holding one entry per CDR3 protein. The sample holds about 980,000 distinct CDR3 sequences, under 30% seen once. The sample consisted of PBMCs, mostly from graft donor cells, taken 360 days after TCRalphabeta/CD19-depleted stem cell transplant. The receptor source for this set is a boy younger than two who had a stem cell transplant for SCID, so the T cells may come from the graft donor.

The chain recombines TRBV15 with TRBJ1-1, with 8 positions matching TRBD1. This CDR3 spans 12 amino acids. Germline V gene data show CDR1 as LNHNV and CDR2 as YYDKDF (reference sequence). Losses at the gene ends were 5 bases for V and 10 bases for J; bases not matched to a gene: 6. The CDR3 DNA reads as TGTGCCACCAGCCCCCGGACAGGGCTAGCTTTCTTT. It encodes CATSPRTGLAFF. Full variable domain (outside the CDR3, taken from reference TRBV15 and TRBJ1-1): DAMVIQNPRYQVTQFGKPVTLSCSQTLNHNVMYWYQQKSSQAPKLLFHYYDKDFNNEADTPDNFQSRRPNTSFCFLDIRSPGLGDTAMYLCATSPRTGLAFFGQGTRLTVV.

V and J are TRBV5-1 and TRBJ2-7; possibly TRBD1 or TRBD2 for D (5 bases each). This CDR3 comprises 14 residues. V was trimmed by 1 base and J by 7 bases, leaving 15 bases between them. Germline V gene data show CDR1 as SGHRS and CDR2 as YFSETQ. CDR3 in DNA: TGCGCCAGCAGCTTGAGCCCAGGGAGTAAAGAGCAGTACTTC. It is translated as CASSLSPGSKEQYF. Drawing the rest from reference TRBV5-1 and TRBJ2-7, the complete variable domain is KAGVTQTPRYLIKTRGQQVTLSCSPISGHRSVSWYQQTPGQGLQFLFEYFSETQRNKGNFPGRFSGRQFSNSRSEMNVSTLELGDSALYLCASSLSPGSKEQYFGPGTRLTVT.

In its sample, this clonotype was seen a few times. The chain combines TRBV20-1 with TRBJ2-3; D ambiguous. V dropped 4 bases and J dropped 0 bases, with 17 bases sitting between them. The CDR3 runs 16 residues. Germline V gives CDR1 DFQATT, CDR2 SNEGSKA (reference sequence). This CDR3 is CSANEFAAASTDTQYF. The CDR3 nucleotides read TGCAGTGCTAACGAATTTGCGGCGGCTAGCACAGATACGCAGTATTTT.

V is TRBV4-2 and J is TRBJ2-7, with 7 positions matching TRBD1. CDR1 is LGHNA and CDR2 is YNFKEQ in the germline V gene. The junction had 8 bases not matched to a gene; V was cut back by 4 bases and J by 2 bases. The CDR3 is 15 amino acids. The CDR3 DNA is TGTGCCAGCAGCCGGGGGACAGATCCCACCTACGAGCAGTACTTC. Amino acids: CASSRGTDPTYEQYF.

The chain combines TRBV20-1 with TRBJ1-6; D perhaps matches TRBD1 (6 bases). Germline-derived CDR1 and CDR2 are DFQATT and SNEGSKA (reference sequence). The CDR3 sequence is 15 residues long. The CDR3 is CTSGGGQSLNSPLHF. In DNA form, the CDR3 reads TGCACCAGTGGGGGAGGACAGAGCCTAAATTCACCCCTCCACTTT.

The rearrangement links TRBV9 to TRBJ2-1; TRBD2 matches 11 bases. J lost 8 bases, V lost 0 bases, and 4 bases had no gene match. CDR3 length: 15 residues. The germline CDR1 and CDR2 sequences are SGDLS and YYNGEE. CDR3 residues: CASSVALAGEDEQFF. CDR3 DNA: TGTGCCAGCAGCGTAGCACTAGCGGGGGAGGATGAGCAGTTCTTC.

This chain's CDR3 is CSVSGRTDTQYF. The CDR3 bases are TGCAGTGTCTCAGGTCGCACAGATACGCAGTATTTT. The chain joins TRBV20-1 to TRBJ2-3; D call uncertain. CDR1 DFQATT and CDR2 SNEGSKA come from the germline V gene (reference sequence). CDR3 length equals 12 residues. Trimming stripped 7 bases from V and 1 base from J, with 9 bases between.

In nucleotides, the CDR3 is TGTGCCAGCAGCTCGGAATTTGGCGGCTACACCTTC. Amino acid sequence: CASSSEFGGYTF. The chain recombines TRBV5-5 with TRBJ1-2, with D hard to call. The germline gives CDR1 SGHKS, CDR2 YYEKEE (reference sequence). V was trimmed by 3 bases and J by 8 bases, leaving 11 bases between them. The CDR3 has 12 amino acids.

The CDR3 sequence is CASSLEQAHISNTGELFF. CDR3 nucleotides: TGTGCCAGCAGCTTAGAACAGGCCCATATCTCGAACACCGGGGAGCTGTTTTTT. The rearrangement links TRBV7-8 to TRBJ2-2; a possible D gene is TRBD1 (5 bases). The CDR3 consists of 18 residues. Germline V gene lookup returns CDR1 SGHVS and CDR2 FQNEAQ. The V end was cut by 1 base, the J end by 0 bases, with 15 bases between.

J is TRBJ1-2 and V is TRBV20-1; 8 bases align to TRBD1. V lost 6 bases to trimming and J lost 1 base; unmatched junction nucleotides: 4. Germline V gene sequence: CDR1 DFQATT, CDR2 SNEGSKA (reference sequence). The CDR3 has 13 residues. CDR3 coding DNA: TGCAGTGCATGGACAGGGATTAACTATGGCTACACCTTC. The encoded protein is CSAWTGINYGYTF.